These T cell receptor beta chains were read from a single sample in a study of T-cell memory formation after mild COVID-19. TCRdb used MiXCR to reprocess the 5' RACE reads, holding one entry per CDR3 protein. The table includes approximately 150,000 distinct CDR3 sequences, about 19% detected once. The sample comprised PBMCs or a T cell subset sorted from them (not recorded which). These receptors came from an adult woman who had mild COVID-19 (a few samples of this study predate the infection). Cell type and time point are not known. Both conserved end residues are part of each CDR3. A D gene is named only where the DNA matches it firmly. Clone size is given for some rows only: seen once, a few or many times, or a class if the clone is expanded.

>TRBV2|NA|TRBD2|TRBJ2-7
CASSPMGGTTGAYEQYF
TGTGCCAGCAGTCCAATGGGTGGGACTACTGGAGCCTACGAGCAGTACTTC
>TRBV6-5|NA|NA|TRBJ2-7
CASSYLIGGSYEQYF
TGTGCCAGCAGTTACTTGATTGGCGGATCCTACGAGCAGTACTTC
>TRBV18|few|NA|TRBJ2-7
CASSPLDMKAYEQYF
TGTGCCAGCTCACCTTTGGACATGAAGGCCTACGAGCAGTACTTC
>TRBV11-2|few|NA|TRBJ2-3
CASSAQRAPTDTQYF
TGTGCCAGCAGCGCCCAGCGGGCACCCACAGATACGCAGTATTTT
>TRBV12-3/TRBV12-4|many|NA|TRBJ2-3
CASSNQKKGGTDTQYF
TGTGCCAGCAGTAACCAGAAGAAAGGGGGCACAGATACGCAGTATTTT
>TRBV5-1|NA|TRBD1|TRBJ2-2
CATAQGANTGELFF
TGCGCCACCGCACAGGGGGCGAACACCGGGGAGCTGTTTTTT
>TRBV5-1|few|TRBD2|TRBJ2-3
CASSLARGGSTSGANTDTQYF
TGCGCCAGCAGCTTGGCGCGAGGGGGGTCTACTAGCGGGGCAAACACAGATACGCAGTATTTT
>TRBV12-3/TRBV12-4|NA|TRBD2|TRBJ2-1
CASSLGRGGQFF
TGTGCCAGCAGTTTAGGTCGGGGGGGGCAGTTCTTC
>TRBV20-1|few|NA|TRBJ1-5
CSARRGGSNQPQHF
TGCAGTGCTAGAAGGGGAGGAAGCAATCAGCCCCAGCATTTT
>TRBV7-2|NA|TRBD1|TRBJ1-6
CASSLGTGVRSPLHF
TGTGCCAGCAGCTTAGGGACAGGGGTGCGTTCACCCCTCCACTTT
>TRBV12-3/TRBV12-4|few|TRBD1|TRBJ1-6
CASRFSGTGNSPLHF
TGTGCCAGCAGGTTCTCCGGGACAGGCAATTCACCCCTCCACTTT
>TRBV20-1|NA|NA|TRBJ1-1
CSARERGTEAFF
TGCAGTGCTAGAGAGAGAGGGACCGAAGCTTTCTTT
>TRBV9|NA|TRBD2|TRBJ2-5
CASSVASGSRETQYF
TGTGCCAGCAGCGTAGCTAGCGGGTCCAGGGAGACCCAGTACTTC
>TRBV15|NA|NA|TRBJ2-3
CATSRAGTGLADTQYF
TGTGCCACCAGCAGAGCTGGGACCGGACTCGCAGATACGCAGTATTTT
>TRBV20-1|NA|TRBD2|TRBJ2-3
CSANDIAGLTDTQYF
TGCAGTGCTAATGATATAGCGGGACTCACAGATACGCAGTATTTT
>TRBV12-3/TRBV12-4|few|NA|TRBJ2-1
CASSLEVGYNEQFF
TGTGCCAGCAGTTTAGAAGTCGGGTACAATGAGCAGTTCTTC
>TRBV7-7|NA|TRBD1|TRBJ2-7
CASSLGGTGGAEEQYF
TGTGCCAGCAGCTTAGGGGGGACAGGGGGCGCGGAGGAGCAGTACTTC
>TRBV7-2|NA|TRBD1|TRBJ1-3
CASSLVVTGTSGNTIYF
TGTGCCAGCAGCTTAGTAGTGACAGGGACCTCTGGAAACACCATATATTTT
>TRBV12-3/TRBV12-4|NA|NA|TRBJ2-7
CASSPTGNRDEQYF
TGTGCCAGCAGTCCTACAGGGAACCGAGACGAGCAGTACTTC
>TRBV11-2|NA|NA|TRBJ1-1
CASSLATLGDTEAFF
TGTGCCAGCAGCTTAGCCACTTTAGGGGACACTGAAGCTTTCTTT
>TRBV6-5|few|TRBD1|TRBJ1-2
CASSLSRDRVAGYTF
TGTGCCAGCAGTCTCAGCCGGGACAGGGTAGCTGGCTACACCTTC
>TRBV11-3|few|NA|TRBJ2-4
CASSLSRANIQYF
TGTGCCAGCAGCTTAAGTAGGGCTAACATTCAGTACTTC
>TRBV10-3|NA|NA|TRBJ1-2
CAISEDVKSGGYTF
TGTGCCATCAGTGAGGACGTCAAATCGGGAGGCTACACCTTC
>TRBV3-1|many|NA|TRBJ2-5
CASSPLDPQLYF
TGTGCCAGCAGCCCCCTCGACCCGCAATTGTACTTC
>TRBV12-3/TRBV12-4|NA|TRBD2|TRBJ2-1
CASSNRRREEQFF
TGTGCCAGCAGCAATCGACGGCGGGAGGAGCAGTTCTTC
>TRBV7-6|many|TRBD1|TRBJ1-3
CASSSQTGGTSGNTIYF
TGTGCCAGCAGCTCCCAGACAGGGGGCACCTCTGGAAACACCATATATTTT
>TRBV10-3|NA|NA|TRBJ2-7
CAIGGGYEQYF
TGTGCCATCGGAGGGGGATACGAGCAGTACTTC
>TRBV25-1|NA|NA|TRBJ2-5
CASSELSTYQETQYF
TGTGCCAGCAGTGAATTATCGACTTACCAAGAGACCCAGTACTTC
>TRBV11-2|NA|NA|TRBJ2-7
CASSGHRVSYEQYF
TGTGCCAGCAGCGGTCACAGGGTCTCCTACGAGCAGTACTTC
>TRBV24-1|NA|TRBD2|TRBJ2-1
CATSDASGRAYNEQFF
TGTGCCACCAGTGATGCTAGCGGGAGGGCTTACAATGAGCAGTTCTTC
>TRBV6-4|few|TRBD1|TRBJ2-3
CASRTQGAADTQYF
TGTGCCAGCAGAACCCAGGGGGCAGCAGATACGCAGTATTTT
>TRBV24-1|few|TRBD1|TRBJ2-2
CATSDPGQGNTGELFF
TGTGCCACCAGTGATCCTGGACAGGGGAACACCGGGGAGCTGTTTTTT
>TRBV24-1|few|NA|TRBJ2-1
CATSGTYNEQFF
TGTGCCACCAGTGGTACCTACAATGAGCAGTTCTTC
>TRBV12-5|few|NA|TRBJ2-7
CASGLEEGPYEQYF
TGTGCTAGTGGTTTGGAGGAGGGTCCCTACGAGCAGTACTTC
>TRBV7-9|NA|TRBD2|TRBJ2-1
CASSPTSGNNEQFF
TGTGCCAGCAGCCCGACTAGCGGGAACAATGAGCAGTTCTTC
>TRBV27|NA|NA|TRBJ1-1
CASSLSARNTEPFF
TGTGCCAGCAGTTTATCGGCGAGGAACACTGAACCTTTCTTT
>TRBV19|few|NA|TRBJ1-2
CASSIRTDYGYTF
TGTGCCAGTAGTATAAGGACGGATTATGGCTACACCTTC
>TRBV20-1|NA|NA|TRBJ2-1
CSAQRPSSLGEQFF
TGCAGTGCCCAGAGGCCCTCCTCCCTGGGGGAGCAGTTCTTC
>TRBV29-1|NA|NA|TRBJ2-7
CSAETVYEQYF
TGCAGCGCGGAGACAGTCTACGAGCAGTACTTC
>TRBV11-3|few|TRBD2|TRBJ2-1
CASSPGGKNNEQFF
TGTGCCAGCAGCCCGGGGGGGAAGAACAATGAGCAGTTCTTC
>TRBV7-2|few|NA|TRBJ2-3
CASSLGVGTDTQYF
TGTGCCAGCAGCTTAGGGGTCGGGACGGATACGCAGTATTTT
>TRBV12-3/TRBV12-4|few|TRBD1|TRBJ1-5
CASSPGQLVNQPQHF
TGTGCCAGCAGTCCGGGACAGCTAGTGAATCAGCCCCAGCATTTT
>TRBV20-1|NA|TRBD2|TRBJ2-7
CSARGTSGGDSYEQYF
TGCAGTGCTAGGGGGACTAGCGGGGGGGACTCCTACGAGCAGTACTTC
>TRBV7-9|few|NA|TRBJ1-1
CASSEQGFYTEAFF
TGTGCCAGCAGCGAACAGGGTTTTTACACTGAAGCTTTCTTT
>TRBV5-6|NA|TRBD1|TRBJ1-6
CASSPDGTVNSPLHF
TGTGCCAGCAGCCCGGATGGGACAGTTAATTCACCCCTCCACTTT
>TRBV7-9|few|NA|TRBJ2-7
CASSRYGEQYF
TGTGCCAGCAGCCGTTACGGGGAGCAGTACTTC
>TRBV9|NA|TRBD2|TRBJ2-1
CASSVGGATSGRGNEQFF
TGTGCCAGCAGCGTAGGGGGGGCAACTAGCGGGAGAGGAAATGAGCAGTTCTTC
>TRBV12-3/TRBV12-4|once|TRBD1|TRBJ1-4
CASSSGTGDEKLFF
TGTGCCAGCAGTTCCGGGACAGGTGACGAAAAACTGTTTTTT
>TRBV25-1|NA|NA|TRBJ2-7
CASSESRDISAEQYF
TGTGCCAGCAGTGAATCCCGGGACATCTCCGCCGAGCAGTACTTC
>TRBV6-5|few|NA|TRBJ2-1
CASSYSSRNEQFF
TGTGCCAGCAGTTACTCATCTCGGAATGAGCAGTTCTTC
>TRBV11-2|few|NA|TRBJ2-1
CASSLVTRSYNEQFF
TGTGCCAGCAGCTTGGTAACCAGATCATACAATGAGCAGTTCTTC
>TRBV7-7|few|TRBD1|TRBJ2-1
CASSPRTGTGAYNEQFF
TGTGCTAGCAGCCCTAGAACCGGGACAGGTGCCTACAATGAGCAGTTCTTC
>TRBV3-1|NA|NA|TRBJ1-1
CASSQEPTGNTEAFF
TGTGCCAGCAGCCAAGAGCCGACTGGGAACACTGAAGCTTTCTTT
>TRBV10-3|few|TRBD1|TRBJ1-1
CAVQGQGTTEAFF
TGTGCCGTCCAAGGACAGGGGACCACTGAAGCTTTCTTT